This TCR beta chain was obtained from a study of T cells after yellow fever vaccination. Study context: Libraries from low-cell-number fractions were prepared with the SMART-Seq v4 Ultra Low Input RNA kit.

General study points: Post-booster repertoires again held most primary-vaccination clones (roughly 95% CD4, 80% to 90% CD8).

V shed 5 bases and J shed 5 bases, with 10 bases lying between them. The length of the CDR3 is 12 residues. Germline V gene data show CDR1 as MGHRA and CDR2 as YSYEKL. TCRdb ran MiXCR on the 5' RACE reads and lists one entry per CDR3 protein. The sample has around 88,000 distinct CDR3 sequences, approximately 12% seen once; the top ten hold about 26%. The receptor was derived from a man aged 18 to 29 who received the YFV17D yellow fever vaccine. Source: CD8+ T cells not binding an NS4B(214-222) dextramer, sorted from PBMCs, taken 20 to 25 days after the first yellow fever vaccination. The chain employs TRBV4-1 and TRBJ2-7, with D possibly TRBD2 on 5 matching bases. The CDR3: CASSFEGDEQYF. CDR3 nucleotide sequence: TGCGCCAGCAGCTTTGAGGGTGACGAGCAGTACTTC.